This TCR beta chain was obtained from a study of T-cell memory formation after mild COVID-19. Study-wide context: The study found TCR clusters largely donor specific.

Using its own MiXCR run on the 5' RACE reads, TCRdb lists one record per CDR3 protein. The table lists around 130,000 distinct CDR3 sequences, about 5.9% of them singletons. From germline, CDR1 is SEHNR and CDR2 FQNEAQ (reference sequence). Trimming stripped 1 base from V and 5 bases from J, with 6 bases between. The CDR3 runs 12 residues. J is TRBJ2-7 and V is TRBV7-9; D not resolved. This clonotype was sampled from an adult woman who had mild COVID-19 (a few samples of this study predate the infection). Cell type and time point are not known. Sequencing was done on a sample of PBMCs or a T cell subset sorted from them (not recorded which). Written as DNA, the CDR3 is TGTGCCAGCAGCTTAGATGCCAACGAGCAGTACTTC. Amino acid sequence: CASSLDANEQYF.